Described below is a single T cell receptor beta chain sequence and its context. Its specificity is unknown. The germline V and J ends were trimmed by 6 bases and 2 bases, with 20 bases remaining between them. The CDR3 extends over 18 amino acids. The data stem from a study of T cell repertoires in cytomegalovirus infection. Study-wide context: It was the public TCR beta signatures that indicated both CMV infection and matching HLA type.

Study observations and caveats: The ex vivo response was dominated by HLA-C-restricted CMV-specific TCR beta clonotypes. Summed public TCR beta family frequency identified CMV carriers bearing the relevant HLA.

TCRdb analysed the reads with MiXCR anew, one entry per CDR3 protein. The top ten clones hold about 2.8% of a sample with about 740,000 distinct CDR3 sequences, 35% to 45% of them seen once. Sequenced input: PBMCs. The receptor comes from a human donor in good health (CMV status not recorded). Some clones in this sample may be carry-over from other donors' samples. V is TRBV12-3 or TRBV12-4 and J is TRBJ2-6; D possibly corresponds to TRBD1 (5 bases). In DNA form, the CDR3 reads TGTGCCAGCAGCCCCCTGCAGGGTGTAAGAACTGGGGCCAACGTCCTGACTTTC. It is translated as CASSPLQGVRTGANVLTF.